This TCR beta chain was recorded in a study of blood T cell repertoires in COVID-19. On the study more broadly: Donors in the United States, Italy and Spain gave samples during acute or convalescent COVID-19. PBMCs, B-cell-depleted T cells, or T cells provided the cDNA or gDNA that made up the material.

The Seattle patients, enrolled during active infection, were followed longitudinally. Germline values: CDR1 SEHNR, CDR2 FQNEAQ (reference sequence). The CDR3 contains 15 residues. V trimming: 1 base; J trimming: 8 bases; junction bases outside the gene matches: 3. In the authors' workflow: Estimation of nucleated cell counts was performed using reference gene primer amplification. Sequencing was performed with immunoSEQ multiplex PCR; in TCRdb, only in-frame clones are kept and a portion is missing. That table supplies the V and J calls and clone size; D and trimming were determined from the DNA. This table holds about 150,000 clones, about 85% found once.

The clonotype was recovered from a man older than 75 with COVID-19, enrolled during active disease. Source material: peripheral blood. The chain is built from TRBV7-9 and TRBJ1-6; TRBD1 aligns across 9 bases. In DNA, the CDR3 is TGTGCCAGCAGCTTAGAAACAGGGGGCGATTCACCCCTCCACTTT. This translates into CASSLETGGDSPLHF.